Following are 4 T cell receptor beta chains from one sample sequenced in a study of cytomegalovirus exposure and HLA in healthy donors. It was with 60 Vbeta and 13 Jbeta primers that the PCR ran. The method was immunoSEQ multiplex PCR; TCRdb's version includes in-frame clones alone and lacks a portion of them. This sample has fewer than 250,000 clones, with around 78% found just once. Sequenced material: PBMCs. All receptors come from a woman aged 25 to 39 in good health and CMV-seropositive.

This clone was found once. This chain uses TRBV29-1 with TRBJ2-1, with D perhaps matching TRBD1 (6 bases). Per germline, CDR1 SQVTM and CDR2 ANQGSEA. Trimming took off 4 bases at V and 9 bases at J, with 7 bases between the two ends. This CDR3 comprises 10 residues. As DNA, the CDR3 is TGCAGCGTTGGGGGGCTTGAGCAGTTCTTC. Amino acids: CSVGGLEQFF.

The CDR3 DNA reads as TGCGCCAGCAGCCATGACTGGAACGAGCAGTACTTC. It encodes CASSHDWNEQYF. The genes are TRBV4-3 and TRBJ2-7; D is uncertain. V shed 3 bases and J shed 5 bases, with 8 bases lying between them. Germline values: CDR1 LGHNA, CDR2 YSLEER. This CDR3 is built from 12 residues.

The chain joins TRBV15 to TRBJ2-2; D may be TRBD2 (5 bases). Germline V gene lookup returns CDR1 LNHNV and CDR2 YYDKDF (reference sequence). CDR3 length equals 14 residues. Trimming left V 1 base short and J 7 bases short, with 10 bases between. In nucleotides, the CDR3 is TGTGCCACCAGCAGAGCAGGAGGATTCGGGGAGCTGTTTTTT. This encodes CATSRAGGFGELFF.

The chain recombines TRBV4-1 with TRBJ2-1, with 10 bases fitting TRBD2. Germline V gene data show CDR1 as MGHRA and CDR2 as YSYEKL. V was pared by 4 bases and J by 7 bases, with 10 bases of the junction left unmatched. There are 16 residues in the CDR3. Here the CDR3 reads CASSRITSGIGNEQFF. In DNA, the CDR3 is TGCGCCAGCAGCCGCATCACTAGCGGGATAGGTAATGAGCAGTTCTTC.